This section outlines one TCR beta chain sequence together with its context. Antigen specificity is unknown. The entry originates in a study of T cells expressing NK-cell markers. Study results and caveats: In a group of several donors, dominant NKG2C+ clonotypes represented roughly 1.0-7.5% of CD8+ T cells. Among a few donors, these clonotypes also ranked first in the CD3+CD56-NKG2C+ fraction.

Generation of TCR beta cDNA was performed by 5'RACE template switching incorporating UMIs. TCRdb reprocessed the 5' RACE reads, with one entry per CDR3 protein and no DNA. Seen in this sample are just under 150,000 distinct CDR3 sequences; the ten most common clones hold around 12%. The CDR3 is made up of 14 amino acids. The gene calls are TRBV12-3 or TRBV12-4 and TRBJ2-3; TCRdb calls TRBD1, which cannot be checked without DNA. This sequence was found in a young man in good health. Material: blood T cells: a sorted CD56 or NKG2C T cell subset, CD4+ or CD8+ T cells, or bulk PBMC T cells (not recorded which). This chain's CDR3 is CASYPGGYTDTQYF.